This T cell receptor (beta chain) was observed in a study of identical twins. There are 18 residues in the CDR3. V lost 5 bases, J lost 7 bases, and 20 bases stayed unmatched. Germline CDR1 is SGHVS and CDR2 is FNYEAQ. General study findings and limits: Out-of-frame beta chain sequences displayed weaker excess sharing between twins. Conclusions relied on cross-sectional statistical analysis, not following the same donors.

As concerns this clonotype: Its antigen is not identified.

TCRdb reanalysed the 5' RACE reads using MiXCR and keeps one entry per CDR3 protein. This table holds under 1 million distinct CDR3 sequences, about 12% found once. These records were also assigned to another study, of yellow fever vaccine responses in identical twins.

The chain has TRBV7-6 and TRBJ2-1; TRBD2 matches 7 bases. The sequence was collected from a woman aged 18-30 years in good health. The sample comprised PBMCs. The CDR3 nucleotides read TGTGCCAGCAGCCGGTGGGACCTCGGGAGGAATTACGCGAATGAGCAGTTCTTC. The encoded protein is CASSRWDLGRNYANEQFF.